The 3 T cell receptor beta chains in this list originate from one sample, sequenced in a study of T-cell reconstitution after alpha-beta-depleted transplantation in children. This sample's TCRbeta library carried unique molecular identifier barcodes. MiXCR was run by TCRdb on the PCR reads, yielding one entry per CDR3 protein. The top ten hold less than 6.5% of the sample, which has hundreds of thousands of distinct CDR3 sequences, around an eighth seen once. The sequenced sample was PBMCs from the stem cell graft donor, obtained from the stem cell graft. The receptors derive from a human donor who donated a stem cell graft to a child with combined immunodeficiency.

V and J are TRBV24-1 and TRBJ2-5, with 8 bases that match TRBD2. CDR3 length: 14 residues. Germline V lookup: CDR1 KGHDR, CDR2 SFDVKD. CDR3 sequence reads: CATSPGGVKETQYF. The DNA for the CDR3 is TGTGCGACCTCCCCGGGGGGGGTAAAAGAGACCCAGTACTTC.

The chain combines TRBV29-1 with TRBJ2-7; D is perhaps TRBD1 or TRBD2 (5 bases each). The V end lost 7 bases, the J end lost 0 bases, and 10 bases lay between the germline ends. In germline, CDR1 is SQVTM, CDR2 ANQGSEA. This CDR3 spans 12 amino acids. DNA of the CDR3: TGCAGCGCGGGACGGTCCTCCTACGAGCAGTACTTC. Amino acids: CSAGRSSYEQYF.

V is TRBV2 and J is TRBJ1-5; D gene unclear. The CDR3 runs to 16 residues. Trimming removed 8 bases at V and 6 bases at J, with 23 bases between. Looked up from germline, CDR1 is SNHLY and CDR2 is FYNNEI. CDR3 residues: CASGRWAPKKGQPQHF. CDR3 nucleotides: TGTGCCAGCGGTCGGTGGGCCCCAAAGAAGGGTCAGCCCCAGCATTTT.